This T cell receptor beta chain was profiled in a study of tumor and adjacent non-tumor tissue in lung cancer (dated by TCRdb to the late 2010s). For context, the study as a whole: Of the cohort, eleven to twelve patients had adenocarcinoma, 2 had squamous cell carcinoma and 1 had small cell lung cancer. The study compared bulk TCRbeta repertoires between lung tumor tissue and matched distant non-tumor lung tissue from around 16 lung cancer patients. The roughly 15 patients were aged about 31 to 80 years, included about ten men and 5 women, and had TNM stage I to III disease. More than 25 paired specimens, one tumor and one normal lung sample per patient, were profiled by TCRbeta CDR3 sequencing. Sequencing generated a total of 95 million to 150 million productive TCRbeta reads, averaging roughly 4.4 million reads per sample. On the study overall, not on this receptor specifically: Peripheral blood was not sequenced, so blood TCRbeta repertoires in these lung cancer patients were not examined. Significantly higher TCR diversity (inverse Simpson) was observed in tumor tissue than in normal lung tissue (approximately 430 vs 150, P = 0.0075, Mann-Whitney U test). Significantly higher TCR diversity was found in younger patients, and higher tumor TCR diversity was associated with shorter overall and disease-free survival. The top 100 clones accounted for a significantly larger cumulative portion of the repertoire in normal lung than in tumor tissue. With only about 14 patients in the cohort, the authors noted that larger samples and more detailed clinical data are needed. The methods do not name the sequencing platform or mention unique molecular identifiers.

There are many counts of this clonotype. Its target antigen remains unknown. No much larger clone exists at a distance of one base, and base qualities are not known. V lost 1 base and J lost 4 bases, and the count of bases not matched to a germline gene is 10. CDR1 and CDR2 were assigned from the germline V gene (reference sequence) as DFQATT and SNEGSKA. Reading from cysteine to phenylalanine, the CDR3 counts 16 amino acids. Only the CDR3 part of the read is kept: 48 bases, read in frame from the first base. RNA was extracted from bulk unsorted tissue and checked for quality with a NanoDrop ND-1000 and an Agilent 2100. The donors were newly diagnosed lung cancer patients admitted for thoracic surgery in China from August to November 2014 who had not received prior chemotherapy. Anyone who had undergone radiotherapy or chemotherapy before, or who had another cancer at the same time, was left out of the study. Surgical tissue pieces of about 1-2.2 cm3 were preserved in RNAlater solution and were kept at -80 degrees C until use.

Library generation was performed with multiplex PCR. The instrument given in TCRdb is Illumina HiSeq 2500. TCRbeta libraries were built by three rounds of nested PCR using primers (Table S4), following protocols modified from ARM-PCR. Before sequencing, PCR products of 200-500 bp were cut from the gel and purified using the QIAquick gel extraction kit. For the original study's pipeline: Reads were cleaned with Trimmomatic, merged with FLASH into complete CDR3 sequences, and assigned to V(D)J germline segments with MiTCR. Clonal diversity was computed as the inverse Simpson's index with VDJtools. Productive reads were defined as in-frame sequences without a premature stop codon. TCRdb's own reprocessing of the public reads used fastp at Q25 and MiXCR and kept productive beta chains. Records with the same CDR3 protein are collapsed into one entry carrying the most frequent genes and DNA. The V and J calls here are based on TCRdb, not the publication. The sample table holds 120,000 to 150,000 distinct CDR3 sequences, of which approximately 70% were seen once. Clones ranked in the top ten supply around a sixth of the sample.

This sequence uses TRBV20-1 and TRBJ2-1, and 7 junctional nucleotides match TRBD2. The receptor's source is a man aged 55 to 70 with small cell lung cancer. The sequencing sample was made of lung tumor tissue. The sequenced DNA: TGCAGTGCTAGAGCCCCTTCTAGCGGAAATTACAATGAGCAGTTCTTC. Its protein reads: CSARAPSSGNYNEQFF.